This TCR beta chain came from a study of T cell responses to AZD1222 COVID-19 vaccine. Overall study: Investigators merged groups given second doses at roughly 4 or roughly 12 weeks. Study-level findings and limits: Reports say nearly half of spike-specific TCRs go after unmutated variant regions. It should be noted that donors were predominantly white British and more often female, and clonal diversity was possibly underestimated.

As regards this clone: Its target is unknown.

Produced via immunoSEQ multiplex PCR; TCRdb's table is partial and in-frame only. The table shows some 170,000 clones, with around 94% occurring only once. Trimming left V 5 bases short and J 6 bases short, with 20 bases between. CDR1 LGHDT and CDR2 YNNKEL come from the germline V gene (reference sequence). The CDR3 spans 16 residues. This specimen consisted of peripheral blood, obtained on day 0 of AZD1222 vaccination. This rearrangement joins TRBV3-1 (or the pseudogene TRBV3-2) to TRBJ2-1; D may be TRBD2 (7 bases). This clonotype was sampled from an adult in good health. The chain's CDR3 is CASSSMRGRALNEQFF. In nucleotides, the CDR3 is TGTGCCAGCAGCTCCATGAGGGGGAGGGCCCTCAATGAGCAGTTCTTC.